These 20 T cell receptor beta chains were all obtained from the same sample, sequenced in a study of blood T cell repertoires in COVID-19. Measured with immunoSEQ multiplex PCR; TCRdb has only the in-frame clones, and not every one. The data contain hundreds of thousands of clones, 85% of them singletons. The sequenced sample consisted of peripheral blood. The origin of the receptors is a young woman with acute or convalescent COVID-19.

The chain is built from TRBV2 and TRBJ1-1, with D perhaps TRBD1 (6 bases). Germline V gene lookup returns CDR1 SNHLY and CDR2 FYNNEI. Trimming removed 6 bases from V and 6 bases from J, with 11 bases in between. The CDR3 is 12 amino acids. CDR3 sequence: CASRIQGPEAFF. The CDR3 coding sequence is TGTGCCAGCAGGATACAGGGACCTGAAGCTTTCTTT.

As concerns this clone: Other nucleotide sequences in the sample specify the same CDR3. The CDR3 protein is CASSLGGGYTF. For the CDR3, the DNA is TGTGCCAGCAGCCTAGGCGGCGGCTACACCTTC. The gene calls are TRBV28 and TRBJ1-2; D gene ambiguous. V was pared by 6 bases and J by 8 bases, with 10 bases between. The V gene's germline CDR1 is MDHEN and CDR2 SYDVKM. This CDR3 is built from 11 residues.

The rearrangement joins TRBV9 to TRBJ1-5; D is unclear. Trimming removed 4 bases from V and 4 bases from J, with 12 bases in between. Germline CDR1 and CDR2: SGDLS and YYNGEE. CDR3 length: 14 residues. CDR3: CASSSLPGNQPQHF. The CDR3 bases are TGTGCCAGCAGCTCACTCCCCGGGAATCAGCCCCAGCATTTT.

Here the CDR3 reads CASSRVGGAVNEKLFF. The DNA of the CDR3 is TGCGCCAGCAGCCGCGTTGGGGGGGCGGTTAATGAAAAACTGTTTTTT. The chain employs TRBV5-1 and TRBJ1-4; possibly TRBD1 for D (6 bases). The germline V and J ends were trimmed by 4 bases and 4 bases, with 17 bases remaining between them. There are 16 residues in the CDR3. CDR1 and CDR2 (germline): SGHRS, YFSETQ.

The rearrangement joins TRBV14 to TRBJ2-5; 7 bases are a match to TRBD1. The CDR3 is made up of 16 amino acids. Per the germline V gene, CDR1 is SGHDN and CDR2 is FVKESK. The ends lost 4 bases at V and 4 bases at J; junction bases unmatched: 12. The CDR3 sequence: CASSPRQGKSRETQYF. In DNA form, the CDR3 reads TGTGCCAGCAGCCCACGACAGGGAAAATCCAGAGAGACCCAGTACTTC.

The V call is TRBV30, the J call TRBJ1-4; 7 positions agree with TRBD1. The CDR3 is made up of 16 amino acids. The ends lost 3 bases at V and 8 bases at J; junction bases unmatched: 15. Germline lookup yields CDR1 GTSNPN and CDR2 SVGIG (reference sequence). CDR3 sequence reads: CAWRGFRTGLVEKLFF. The CDR3 region has the DNA TGTGCCTGGAGGGGATTCCGGACAGGCCTGGTCGAAAAACTGTTTTTT.

The V gene is TRBV6-5, the J gene TRBJ2-1; 8 nucleotides agree with TRBD2. V lost 6 bases, J lost 1 base, and 2 bases stayed unmatched. Per the germline V gene, CDR1 is MNHEY and CDR2 is SVGAGI. This CDR3 region has 14 residues. The CDR3 loop reads CASRGLGSYNEQFF. CDR3 nucleotide sequence: TGTGCCAGCAGGGGACTAGGGTCCTACAATGAGCAGTTCTTC.

The rearrangement links TRBV27 to TRBJ2-2; 12 bases line up with TRBD1. The V gene's germline CDR1 is MNHEY and CDR2 SMNVEV (reference sequence). The CDR3 runs to 21 residues. V shed 7 bases, J shed 4 bases, and the junction held 22 bases outside the gene matches. As DNA, the CDR3 is TGTGCCAGCACCTCCTTCCGGGACAGGGGGCCCGTTCCCATCTCCACCGGGGAGCTGTTTTTT. Residues: CASTSFRDRGPVPISTGELFF.

In its sample, this clone was seen once. CDR3 in amino acids: CASSLVQGSTNYGYTF. Here the CDR3 DNA reads TGTGCCAGCAGCTTAGTACAGGGGTCCACTAACTATGGCTACACCTTC. The rearrangement joins TRBV11-2 to TRBJ1-2; 7 bases map to TRBD1. Germline CDR1 SGHAT, CDR2 FQNNGV. V lost 1 base to trimming and J lost 0 bases; unmatched junction nucleotides: 5. The CDR3 is made up of 16 amino acids.

This clone was recorded once. This chain joins TRBV5-1 and TRBJ2-7; TRBD2 aligns across 10 bases. The CDR3 totals 14 residues. The junction had 4 bases not matched to a gene; V was cut back by 3 bases and J by 4 bases. CDR1 SGHRS and CDR2 YFSETQ come from the germline V gene. This CDR3 reads CASSWTSGPYEQYF. The CDR3 bases are TGCGCCAGCAGCTGGACTAGCGGTCCGTACGAGCAGTACTTC. Supplemented by reference TRBV5-1 and TRBJ2-7, the full variable domain reads KAGVTQTPRYLIKTRGQQVTLSCSPISGHRSVSWYQQTPGQGLQFLFEYFSETQRNKGNFPGRFSGRQFSNSRSEMNVSTLELGDSALYLCASSWTSGPYEQYFGPGTRLTVT.

V usage is TRBV15 and J usage is TRBJ2-7; TRBD1 matches at 10 bases. CDR3 length equals 13 residues. The V gene end was trimmed by 5 bases and the J gene end by 7 bases; junction bases not matched to a gene: 5. Looked up from germline, CDR1 is LNHNV and CDR2 is YYDKDF (reference sequence). CDR3 sequence (DNA): TGTGCCACCAGCGACCGGACAGGGGGGGAGCAGTACTTC. Translation gives CATSDRTGGEQYF.

The V call is TRBV27, the J call TRBJ1-1; D might be TRBD1 (6 bases). Germline V gene sequence: CDR1 MNHEY, CDR2 SMNVEV (reference sequence). The germline V and J ends were trimmed by 3 bases and 5 bases, with 13 bases remaining between them. The CDR3 covers 14 residues. The CDR3 DNA sequence: TGTGCCAGCAGTTTTAACAGGGTCGGGACTGAAGCTTTCTTT. Translating gives CASSFNRVGTEAFF.

This clone was seen just once. The chain recombines TRBV4-1 with TRBJ2-4; 7 nucleotides match TRBD2. V was pared by 0 bases and J by 0 bases, with 8 bases of the junction left unmatched. The CDR3 sequence is 18 residues long. Germline-derived CDR1 and CDR2 are MGHRA and YSYEKL. CDR3 protein: CASSQDRGVNLAKNIQYF. CDR3 DNA sequence: TGCGCCAGCAGCCAAGATCGGGGGGTCAATCTAGCCAAAAACATTCAGTACTTC.

This chain joins TRBV7-9 and TRBJ1-1; no clear D. Trimming shortened V by 6 bases and J by 7 bases, and 12 bases separated the two germline ends. Germline assignment: CDR1 SEHNR and CDR2 FQNEAQ (reference sequence). CDR3 length: 12 residues. The CDR3 protein is CASRGEGNEAFF. The CDR3 bases are TGTGCCAGCAGGGGAGAGGGTAATGAAGCTTTCTTT.

The chain is built from TRBV9 and TRBJ1-2, with D uncertain. This CDR3 region has 18 residues. Germline-derived CDR1 and CDR2 are SGDLS and YYNGEE. Trimming cost V 0 bases and J 5 bases, with 23 bases left between them. CDR3: CASSVAQRLGAKRYGYTF. The DNA of the CDR3 is TGTGCCAGCAGCGTAGCTCAGAGGCTAGGCGCTAAGCGGTATGGCTACACCTTC.

The chain recombines TRBV9 with TRBJ2-1; D gene uncertain. This CDR3 is 11 amino acids long. Germline values: CDR1 SGDLS, CDR2 YYNGEE. V was cut by 0 bases and J by 10 bases, with 5 bases left in between. The CDR3 bases are TGTGCCAGCAGCGTAGGTCCGGAGCAGTTCTTC. Its translation is CASSVGPEQFF.

This chain connects TRBV7-9 to TRBJ2-7, with TRBD1 as a possible D gene (5 bases). V was clipped by 5 bases and J by 4 bases, with 12 bases between them. This CDR3 has 13 residues. CDR1 is SEHNR, CDR2 FQNEAQ, per germline (reference sequence). The CDR3 nucleotides are TGTGCCAGCAGCCTAAGGACAAAATACGAGCAGTACTTC. It encodes CASSLRTKYEQYF.

This chain uses TRBV10-3 with TRBJ1-1; 9 nucleotides agree with TRBD1. The J segment lost 3 bases and the V segment lost 3 bases, leaving 11 bases of the junction unmatched. Germline V lookup: CDR1 ENHRY, CDR2 SYGVKD. The CDR3 sequence is 17 residues long. The CDR3 DNA follows: TGTGCCATCAGTGACTTACAGGGGGCGGGTTTGTACACTGAAGCTTTCTTT. Translating it yields CAISDLQGAGLYTEAFF.

CDR3 region: CASSLLREVTDTQYF. CDR3 DNA sequence: TGTGCCAGCAGCTTGTTACGCGAGGTCACAGATACGCAGTATTTT. J is TRBJ2-3 and V is TRBV5-4, with unresolved D. V was trimmed by 1 base and J by 2 bases, leaving 11 bases between them. The CDR3 covers 15 residues. Germline CDR1 reads SGHNT; CDR2 reads YYREEE (reference sequence).

Details on this clone: This may stem from a read error, because a much larger clone lies one nucleotide away. In the same sample, other DNA sequences code for this CDR3. The CDR3 coding sequence is TGCGCCAGCAGTGATGATGCGGGGCAGGAGTACTTC. Translation: CASSDDAGQEYF. The chain joins TRBV10-1 to TRBJ2-7, with TRBD2 as a possible D gene (6 bases). The V gene lost 3 bases and the J gene lost 11 bases, with 14 bases spanning the gap. This CDR3 has 12 amino acids. Germline-derived CDR1 and CDR2 are WNHNN and SYGVQD (reference sequence).